Listed below are T cell receptor beta chains from one sample, sequenced in a study of blood T cell repertoires in COVID-19. Data came from immunoSEQ multiplex PCR; TCRdb stores just in-frame clones and leaves some out. The table records about 16,000 clones, about 87% of them present only once. Sequencing was carried out using peripheral blood. These receptors were collected from a human donor in a cohort sampled during active COVID-19. Each CDR3 is given with its conserved first and last residue. D genes are given only for firm matches. Only some rows state a clone size, as once, few, many or a class for expanded clones.

v_gene: TRBV3-1/TRBV3-2; d_gene: TRBD2; abundance: -; j_gene: TRBJ2-2; CDR3aa: CASSLGLAGNTGELFF; CDR3nt: TGTGCCAGCAGCCTAGGACTAGCGGGGAATACCGGGGAGCTGTTTTTT
v_gene: TRBV7-9; d_gene: TRBD2; abundance: -; j_gene: TRBJ2-5; CDR3aa: CASSLAAGGEQETQYF; CDR3nt: TGTGCCAGCAGCCTCGCAGCGGGGGGGGAGCAGGAGACCCAGTACTTC
v_gene: TRBV10-1; d_gene: TRBD1; abundance: -; j_gene: TRBJ2-2; CDR3aa: CASSESGQGLLFF; CDR3nt: TGCGCCAGCAGTGAGTCGGGACAGGGTCTGCTGTTTTTT
v_gene: TRBV4-1; d_gene: TRBD1; abundance: once; j_gene: TRBJ2-7; CDR3aa: CASSPRDRGESQYF; CDR3nt: TGCGCCAGCAGCCCCCGGGACAGGGGTGAATCGCAGTACTTC
v_gene: TRBV27; d_gene: TRBD2; abundance: -; j_gene: TRBJ2-7; CDR3aa: CASSPHGGAYEQYF; CDR3nt: TGTGCCAGCAGTCCCCATGGGGGGGCCTACGAGCAGTACTTC
v_gene: TRBV15; d_gene: TRBD1; abundance: -; j_gene: TRBJ1-6; CDR3aa: CATSKVGDRGHSPLHF; CDR3nt: TGTGCCACCAGCAAAGTGGGGGACAGGGGGCATTCACCCCTCCACTTT
v_gene: TRBV4-3; d_gene: -; abundance: -; j_gene: TRBJ1-4; CDR3aa: CASSRTGTGSLNEKLFF; CDR3nt: TGCGCCAGCAGTCGAACGGGGACTGGTAGTTTAAATGAAAAACTGTTTTTT
v_gene: TRBV5-1; d_gene: TRBD1; abundance: once; j_gene: TRBJ1-1; CDR3aa: CASSIGQGRTEAFF; CDR3nt: TGCGCCAGCAGCATAGGACAGGGTCGCACTGAAGCTTTCTTT
v_gene: TRBV15; d_gene: -; abundance: -; j_gene: TRBJ1-3; CDR3aa: CATSRDNRAGNTIYF; CDR3nt: TGTGCCACCAGCAGAGATAACAGGGCTGGAAACACCATATATTTT
v_gene: TRBV6-2/TRBV6-3; d_gene: TRBD1; abundance: -; j_gene: TRBJ2-1; CDR3aa: CASSSGQGIRNEQFF; CDR3nt: TGTGCCAGCAGTTCCGGACAGGGTATTCGGAATGAGCAGTTCTTC
v_gene: TRBV2; d_gene: TRBD2; abundance: -; j_gene: TRBJ2-5; CDR3aa: CASSQRLAGDGETQYF; CDR3nt: TGTGCCAGCAGCCAAAGACTAGCGGGGGACGGAGAGACCCAGTACTTC
v_gene: TRBV5-1; d_gene: TRBD2; abundance: -; j_gene: TRBJ2-5; CDR3aa: CARAGGGETQYF; CDR3nt: TGCGCCCGGGCGGGGGGCGGGGAGACCCAGTACTTC
v_gene: TRBV12-5; d_gene: TRBD1; abundance: -; j_gene: TRBJ1-5; CDR3aa: CASGAGQGNQPQHF; CDR3nt: TGTGCTAGTGGCGCGGGACAGGGCAATCAGCCCCAGCATTTT
v_gene: TRBV2; d_gene: TRBD1; abundance: -; j_gene: TRBJ1-5; CDR3aa: CASRQGINQPQHF; CDR3nt: TGTGCCAGCAGACAGGGGATCAATCAGCCCCAGCATTTT
v_gene: TRBV28; d_gene: -; abundance: -; j_gene: TRBJ2-2; CDR3aa: CASSFWATGELFF; CDR3nt: TGTGCCAGCAGTTTCTGGGCCACCGGGGAGCTGTTTTTT
v_gene: TRBV11-2; d_gene: -; abundance: -; j_gene: TRBJ1-2; CDR3aa: CASSLVQGEGYGYTF; CDR3nt: TGTGCCAGCAGCTTAGTACAGGGTGAGGGCTATGGCTACACCTTC
v_gene: TRBV7-2; d_gene: TRBD1; abundance: few; j_gene: TRBJ2-4; CDR3aa: CASSPYRQGAKNIQYF; CDR3nt: TGTGCCAGCAGCCCCTATAGACAGGGGGCGAAAAACATTCAGTACTTC
v_gene: TRBV10-2; d_gene: -; abundance: -; j_gene: TRBJ2-7; CDR3aa: CASSDGLAMSLEQYF; CDR3nt: TGCGCCAGCAGTGATGGGCTCGCGATGTCCCTCGAGCAGTACTTC
v_gene: TRBV3-1/TRBV3-2; d_gene: -; abundance: -; j_gene: TRBJ1-2; CDR3aa: CASSQGAHRFVGYTF; CDR3nt: TGTGCCAGCAGCCAGGGGGCGCATCGATTTGTCGGCTACACCTTC
v_gene: TRBV4-2; d_gene: -; abundance: -; j_gene: TRBJ2-1; CDR3aa: CASSQRGGGQRFNEQFF; CDR3nt: TGTGCCAGCAGCCAGAGGGGTGGAGGGCAGAGATTCAATGAGCAGTTCTTC
v_gene: TRBV30; d_gene: TRBD2; abundance: -; j_gene: TRBJ2-3; CDR3aa: CAWSAYSGGTDTQYF; CDR3nt: TGTGCCTGGAGTGCCTATAGCGGGGGTACAGATACGCAGTATTTT
v_gene: TRBV18; d_gene: -; abundance: -; j_gene: TRBJ1-3; CDR3aa: CASSPDSRSGNTIYF; CDR3nt: TGTGCCAGCTCACCAGACTCCCGCTCTGGAAACACCATATATTTT
v_gene: TRBV4-2; d_gene: TRBD2; abundance: -; j_gene: TRBJ2-3; CDR3aa: CASSQEFLRGGTDTQYF; CDR3nt: TGTGCCAGCAGCCAAGAATTCCTGCGGGGGGGCACAGATACGCAGTATTTT
v_gene: TRBV6-2/TRBV6-3; d_gene: -; abundance: -; j_gene: TRBJ2-1; CDR3aa: CASSPGLTGLNEQFF; CDR3nt: TGTGCCAGCAGTCCGGGACTCACGGGCCTCAATGAGCAGTTCTTC
v_gene: TRBV7-9; d_gene: -; abundance: once; j_gene: TRBJ2-3; CDR3aa: CASSAASRAHTQYF; CDR3nt: TGTGCCAGCAGCGCCGCTTCCAGGGCTCACACGCAGTATTTT
v_gene: TRBV5-1; d_gene: TRBD1; abundance: -; j_gene: TRBJ1-3; CDR3aa: CASSPGRTGGRNTIYF; CDR3nt: TGCGCCAGCAGCCCGGGCCGGACAGGGGGCCGAAACACCATATATTTT
v_gene: TRBV9; d_gene: TRBD2; abundance: once; j_gene: TRBJ2-3; CDR3aa: CASSVSSGGTDTQYF; CDR3nt: TGTGCCAGCAGCGTATCTAGCGGGGGGACAGATACGCAGTATTTT
v_gene: TRBV7-9; d_gene: TRBD1; abundance: -; j_gene: TRBJ1-1; CDR3aa: CASSSSDDRQGFFKSF; CDR3nt: TGTGCCAGCAGCTCGTCCGACGACAGACAGGGTTTCTTTAAGTCCTTT
v_gene: TRBV6-5; d_gene: TRBD1; abundance: -; j_gene: TRBJ1-2; CDR3aa: CASNRGGGGYTF; CDR3nt: TGTGCCAGCAATCGAGGGGGCGGAGGCTACACCTTC
v_gene: TRBV5-5; d_gene: -; abundance: -; j_gene: TRBJ1-3; CDR3aa: CASSSAGPRGNTIYF; CDR3nt: TGTGCCAGCAGCTCGGCGGGACCGCGGGGAAACACCATATATTTT
v_gene: TRBV5-1; d_gene: TRBD1; abundance: -; j_gene: TRBJ2-7; CDR3aa: CASSMGTGRGYEQYF; CDR3nt: TGCGCCAGCAGCATGGGGACAGGGAGAGGCTACGAGCAGTACTTC
v_gene: TRBV28; d_gene: -; abundance: -; j_gene: TRBJ1-5; CDR3aa: CASSLPRVAYSNQPQHF; CDR3nt: TGTGCCAGCAGTTTACCCCGGGTCGCTTATAGCAATCAGCCCCAGCATTTT
v_gene: TRBV4-3; d_gene: TRBD2; abundance: once; j_gene: TRBJ2-2; CDR3aa: CASSRGLADTGELFF; CDR3nt: TGCGCCAGCAGCCGGGGACTAGCGGACACCGGGGAGCTGTTTTTT
v_gene: TRBV5-8; d_gene: -; abundance: -; j_gene: TRBJ1-2; CDR3aa: CASSLDRVRGYTF; CDR3nt: TGTGCCAGCAGCTTGGACAGGGTACGGGGCTACACCTTC
v_gene: TRBV2; d_gene: TRBD2; abundance: -; j_gene: TRBJ2-3; CDR3aa: CASRTGASGTDTQYF; CDR3nt: TGTGCCAGCAGGACTGGGGCTAGCGGGACAGATACGCAGTATTTT
v_gene: TRBV11-2; d_gene: TRBD2; abundance: -; j_gene: TRBJ2-1; CDR3aa: CASSLTPGGSSYNEQFF; CDR3nt: TGTGCCAGCAGCTTGACTCCCGGCGGGAGCTCCTACAATGAGCAGTTCTTC
v_gene: TRBV18; d_gene: -; abundance: few; j_gene: TRBJ2-7; CDR3aa: CASSPPGGKEYF; CDR3nt: TGTGCCAGCTCACCACCTGGGGGGAAGGAGTACTTC
v_gene: TRBV7-8; d_gene: -; abundance: -; j_gene: TRBJ1-2; CDR3aa: CASSPWTDNYGYTF; CDR3nt: TGTGCCAGCAGCCCATGGACAGATAACTATGGCTACACCTTC
v_gene: TRBV5-5; d_gene: TRBD2; abundance: -; j_gene: TRBJ2-1; CDR3aa: CASRPGLAASYNEQFF; CDR3nt: TGTGCCAGCAGACCAGGACTAGCGGCCTCCTACAATGAGCAGTTCTTC
v_gene: TRBV3-1/TRBV3-2; d_gene: -; abundance: -; j_gene: TRBJ1-2; CDR3aa: CASSPFWEGGGYTF; CDR3nt: TGTGCCAGCAGCCCCTTCTGGGAGGGGGGTGGCTACACCTTC
v_gene: TRBV18; d_gene: -; abundance: once; j_gene: TRBJ2-1; CDR3aa: CASSALPVNEQFF; CDR3nt: TGTGCCAGCTCGGCCCTTCCCGTTAATGAGCAGTTCTTC
v_gene: TRBV6-5; d_gene: TRBD1; abundance: once; j_gene: TRBJ2-5; CDR3aa: CASSRDSQETQYF; CDR3nt: TGTGCCAGCAGCAGGGACAGTCAAGAGACCCAGTACTTC
v_gene: TRBV3-1/TRBV3-2; d_gene: -; abundance: -; j_gene: TRBJ2-3; CDR3aa: CASSLDGKGDTQYF; CDR3nt: TGTGCCAGCAGCTTGGACGGGAAAGGGGATACGCAGTATTTT
v_gene: TRBV11-1; d_gene: -; abundance: -; j_gene: TRBJ1-6; CDR3aa: CASSLGGSNSPLHF; CDR3nt: TGTGCCAGCAGCTTAGGCGGGTCTAATTCACCCCTCCACTTT
v_gene: TRBV24-1; d_gene: TRBD1; abundance: -; j_gene: TRBJ1-5; CDR3aa: CATRPKGAGPQHF; CDR3nt: TGTGCCACCAGACCCAAGGGGGCTGGGCCCCAGCATTTT
v_gene: TRBV28; d_gene: -; abundance: -; j_gene: TRBJ2-7; CDR3aa: CASSEGPTYEQYF; CDR3nt: TGTGCCAGCTCGGAGGGGCCCACCTACGAGCAGTACTTC